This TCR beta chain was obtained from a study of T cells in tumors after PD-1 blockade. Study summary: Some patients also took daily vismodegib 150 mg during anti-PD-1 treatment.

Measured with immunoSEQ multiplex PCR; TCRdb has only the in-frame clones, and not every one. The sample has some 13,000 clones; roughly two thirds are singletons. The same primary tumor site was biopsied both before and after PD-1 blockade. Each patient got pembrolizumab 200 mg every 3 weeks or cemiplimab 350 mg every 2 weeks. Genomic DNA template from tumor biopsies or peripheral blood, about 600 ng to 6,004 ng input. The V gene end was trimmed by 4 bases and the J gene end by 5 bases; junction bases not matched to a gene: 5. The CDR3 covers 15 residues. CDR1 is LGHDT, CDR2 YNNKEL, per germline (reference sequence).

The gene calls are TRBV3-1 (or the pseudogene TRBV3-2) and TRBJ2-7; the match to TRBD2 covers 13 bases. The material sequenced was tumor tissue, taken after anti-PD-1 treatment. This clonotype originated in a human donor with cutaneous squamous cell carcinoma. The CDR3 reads CASSPGTSGANEQYF. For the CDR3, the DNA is TGTGCCAGCAGCCCAGGGACTAGCGGGGCCAACGAGCAGTACTTC.